The 17 T cell receptor beta chains reported below all come from one sample, sequenced in a study of neurological immune-mediated disorders. TCRdb ran MiXCR on the 5' RACE reads and lists one entry per CDR3 protein. The table has some 66,000 distinct CDR3 sequences, 3.5% to 5% seen once. Sequencing used PBMCs. The origin of the receptors is a young man with multiple sclerosis.

The table lists this clonotype with many counts. The chain combines TRBV7-9 with TRBJ1-2; 9 positions agree with TRBD1. Germline V gene data show CDR1 as SEHNR and CDR2 as FQNEAQ (reference sequence). V trimming: 5 bases; J trimming: 4 bases; junction bases outside the gene matches: 8. The CDR3 is 15 residues long. Here the CDR3 reads CASSRGQGWTYGYTF. The CDR3 bases are TGTGCCAGCAGCCGCGGACAGGGGTGGACCTATGGCTACACCTTC.

This clonotype was detected many times. The chain combines TRBV12-3 or TRBV12-4 with TRBJ1-1, with 9 bases that match TRBD1. The CDR3 totals 15 residues. V shed 5 bases, J shed 4 bases, and the junction held 8 bases outside the gene matches. This chain's CDR3 is CASSLGQGRGTEAFF. The CDR3 nucleotides read TGTGCCAGCAGTCTTGGACAGGGGAGAGGCACTGAAGCTTTCTTT.

This clonotype was observed at least ten times. The gene calls are TRBV7-2 and TRBJ1-2; possible D gene TRBD1, 6 bases. V was cut by 1 base and J by 6 bases, with 12 bases left in between. The V gene's germline CDR1 is SGHTA and CDR2 FQGNSA. The length of the CDR3 is 14 residues. The CDR3 sequence: CASSLDGGLDGYTF. CDR3 DNA sequence: TGTGCCAGCAGCTTAGATGGGGGGCTGGATGGCTACACCTTC. Complete variable domain (other parts from reference TRBV7-2 and TRBJ1-2): GAGVSQSPSNKVTEKGKDVELRCDPISGHTALYWYRQSLGQGLEFLIYFQGNSAPDKSGLPSDRFSAERTGGSVSTLTIQRTQQEDSAVYLCASSLDGGLDGYTFGSGTRLTVV.

The genes are TRBV20-1 and TRBJ1-4; D gene unclear. The V end was cut by 2 bases, the J end by 8 bases, with 12 bases between. The V gene's germline CDR1 is DFQATT and CDR2 SNEGSKA (reference sequence). This CDR3 has 13 residues. As DNA, the CDR3 is TGCAGTGCTAGAAAAACGGTAAAAGAAAAACTGTTTTTT. This translates into CSARKTVKEKLFF.

This clonotype appeared many times. V gene TRBV20-1 combines with J gene TRBJ2-3, with 9 nucleotides matching TRBD1. The CDR3 sequence is 20 residues long. Germline loops: CDR1 DFQATT, CDR2 SNEGSKA (reference sequence). The trim removed 4 bases at V and 0 bases at J, leaving 20 bases unmatched. DNA of the CDR3: TGCAGTGCTATCACAACTGCGGGACAGGGCTATACCCTAAGCACAGATACGCAGTATTTT. It is translated as CSAITTAGQGYTLSTDTQYF.

This clonotype was seen at least ten times. The junction shows a germline mismatch at one end, possibly a read error. This sequence joins TRBV6-1 and TRBJ1-6; 10 bases fit TRBD1. The CDR3 loop spans 12 amino acids. The germline CDR1 and CDR2 sequences are MNHNS and SASEGT. The CDR3 coding sequence is TGTGCCACTGGACAGGGGGGTTCACCCCTCAACTTT. This gives the protein CATGQGGSPLNF.

This clonotype was counted many times. The chain couples TRBV20-1 to TRBJ1-2, with D maybe TRBD1 (6 bases). Per the germline V gene, CDR1 is DFQATT and CDR2 is SNEGSKA (reference sequence). CDR3 size: 11 residues. V lost 8 bases and J lost 6, with 13 bases in between. DNA of the CDR3: TGCAGTTCCGGGGGCAGGAATGGCTACACCTTC. It specifies CSSGGRNGYTF.

This clonotype was found many times. The chain is built from TRBV20-1 and TRBJ1-1; unclear D gene. The germline CDR1 and CDR2 sequences are DFQATT and SNEGSKA (reference sequence). CDR3 length: 15 amino acids. The ends were cut back, 1 base at V and 3 bases at J, with 15 bases in the middle. CDR3 amino acids: CSARAHSSDYTEAFF. For the CDR3, the DNA is TGCAGTGCTAGAGCCCATTCGAGTGACTACACTGAAGCTTTCTTT.

Of note for this clonotype: A single base separates this from a much larger clone, so it may be a read error. This chain links TRBV27 with TRBJ1-5, with a tentative D call TRBD1 (5 bases). Germline CDR1 is MNHEY and CDR2 is SMNVEV (reference sequence). Trimming removed 10 bases from V and 0 bases from J, with 19 bases in between. The CDR3 runs 16 residues. The CDR3 region has the DNA TGTGCCATCAGGACTGGGGGACGGGGTAGCAATCAGCCCCAGCATTTT. Protein product: CAIRTGGRGSNQPQHF.

This clonotype came up many times. The genes are TRBV4-1 and TRBJ1-1, with a possible D match to TRBD1 (5 bases). This CDR3 has 15 amino acids. V was pared by 1 base and J by 4 bases, with 13 bases between. In germline, CDR1 is MGHRA, CDR2 YSYEKL. CDR3 sequence (DNA): TGCGCCAGCAGCCAAGTTGGGGGAGGGCCCACTGAAGCTTTCTTT. Translation gives CASSQVGGGPTEAFF.

This clonotype has at least ten counts. The rearrangement joins TRBV10-3 to TRBJ1-1; TRBD1 aligns across 10 bases. The germline V gene encodes CDR1 ENHRY and CDR2 SYGVKD. Trimming removed 0 bases from V and 5 bases from J; junction bases left unmatched: 9. This CDR3 has 17 residues. The CDR3 DNA sequence: TGTGCCATCAGTGAGTCGACAGGGGGCCAACCGAGAACTGAAGCTTTCTTT. Translating it yields CAISESTGGQPRTEAFF.

This clonotype was seen only a few times. The gene calls are TRBV27 and TRBJ2-3; no definite D call. Between the trimmed V and J ends, which lost 6 bases and 0 bases, there was a span of 10 bases. CDR3 length: 14 amino acids. Germline V lookup: CDR1 MNHEY, CDR2 SMNVEV (reference sequence). The CDR3 nucleotides are TGTGCCAGCAGCCGCGAGACGAGCACAGATACGCAGTATTTT. Encoded protein: CASSRETSTDTQYF.

This clonotype showed up many times. The genes are TRBV3-1 and TRBJ1-1; D remains unclear. The CDR3 loop spans 17 amino acids. Germline CDR1 reads LGHDT; CDR2 reads YNNKEL (reference sequence). The V end was cut by 1 base, the J end by 0 bases, with 15 bases between. CDR3 bases: TGTGCCAGCAGCCAAGTATCGGTACGGAGCCTGAACACTGAAGCTTTCTTT. As protein: CASSQVSVRSLNTEAFF.

In its sample, this clonotype was seen many times. This chain joins TRBV29-1 and TRBJ2-1, with 15 bases lining up with TRBD2. There are 16 residues in the CDR3. CDR1 is SQVTM and CDR2 is ANQGSEA in the germline V gene. After removal of 6 bases from V and 3 bases from J, the junction contained 6 bases not matched to a gene. The CDR3 DNA sequence: TGCAGCGTAGGACTAGCGGGGGGGAGTATCTACAATGAGCAGTTCTTC. Its translation is CSVGLAGGSIYNEQFF.

This clonotype was seen repeatedly, ten times or more. The rearrangement links TRBV20-1 to TRBJ1-1; D gene unclear. CDR3 length equals 14 residues. The germline CDR1 and CDR2 sequences are DFQATT and SNEGSKA (reference sequence). Trimming stripped 6 bases from V and 0 bases from J, with 14 bases between. In DNA, the CDR3 is TGCAGTGCCGTTCGAGCACCATTGAACACTGAAGCTTTCTTT. Translation gives CSAVRAPLNTEAFF.

To note about this clonotype: Sequence at one end of the junction differs from germline and may be a read error. The V call is TRBV10-3, the J call TRBJ1-2; 10 bases match TRBD1. Germline values: CDR1 ENHRY, CDR2 SYGVKD. The length of the CDR3 is 12 residues. The CDR3 DNA is TGTGCCAGCAGTGAACTTCCGGGACAGGGGAGCTTC. This codes for CASSELPGQGSF.

The sample holds a few counts of this clonotype. The gene calls are TRBV7-8 and TRBJ2-1; D is unclear. V was cut by 2 bases and J by 5 bases, with 16 bases left in between. Germline CDR1 is SGHVS and CDR2 is FQNEAQ. This CDR3 spans 16 amino acids. CDR3 DNA: TGTGCCAGCAGCTTAACTTACCTTTCTTCCGACAATGAGCAGTTCTTC. Translating it yields CASSLTYLSSDNEQFF. The whole variable domain, filled in from reference TRBV7-8 and TRBJ2-1, reads GAGVSQSPRYKVAKRGQDVALRCDPISGHVSLFWYQQALGQGPEFLTYFQNEAQLDKSGLPSDRFFAERPEGSVSTLKIQRTQQEDSAVYLCASSLTYLSSDNEQFFGPGTRLTVL.